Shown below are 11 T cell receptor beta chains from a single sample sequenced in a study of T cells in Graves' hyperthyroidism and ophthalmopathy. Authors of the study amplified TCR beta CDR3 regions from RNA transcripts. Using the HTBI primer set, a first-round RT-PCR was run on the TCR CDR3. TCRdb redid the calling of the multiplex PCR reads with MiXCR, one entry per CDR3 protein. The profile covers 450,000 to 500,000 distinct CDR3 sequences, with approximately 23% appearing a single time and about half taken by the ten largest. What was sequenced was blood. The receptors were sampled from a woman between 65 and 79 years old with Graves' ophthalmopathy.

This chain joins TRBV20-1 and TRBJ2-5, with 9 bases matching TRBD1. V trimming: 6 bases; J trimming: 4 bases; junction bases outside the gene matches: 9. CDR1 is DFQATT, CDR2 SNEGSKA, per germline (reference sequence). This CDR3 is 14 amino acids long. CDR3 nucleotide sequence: TGCAGTGCCGAACCGGGACAGGGAATAGAGACCCAGTACTTC. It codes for CSAEPGQGIETQYF.

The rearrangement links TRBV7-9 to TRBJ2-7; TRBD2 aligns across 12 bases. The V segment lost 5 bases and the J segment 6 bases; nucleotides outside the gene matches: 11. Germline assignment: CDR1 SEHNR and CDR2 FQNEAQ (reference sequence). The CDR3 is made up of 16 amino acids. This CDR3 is CASSVTSGRPRGEQYF. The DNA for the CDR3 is TGTGCCAGCAGCGTCACTAGCGGGAGGCCCCGGGGCGAGCAGTACTTC.

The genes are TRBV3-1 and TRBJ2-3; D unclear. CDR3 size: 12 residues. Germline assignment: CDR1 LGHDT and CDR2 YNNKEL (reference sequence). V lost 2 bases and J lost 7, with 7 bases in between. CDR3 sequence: CASSQSLYTQYF. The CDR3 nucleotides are TGTGCCAGCAGCCAATCTCTCTATACGCAGTATTTT.

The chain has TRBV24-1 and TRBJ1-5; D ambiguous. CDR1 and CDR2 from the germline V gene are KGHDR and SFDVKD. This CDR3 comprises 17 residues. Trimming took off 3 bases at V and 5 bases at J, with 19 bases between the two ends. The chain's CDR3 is CATSDPKPDNRYQPQHF. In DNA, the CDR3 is TGTGCCACCAGTGATCCTAAACCTGACAATAGATATCAGCCCCAGCATTTT.

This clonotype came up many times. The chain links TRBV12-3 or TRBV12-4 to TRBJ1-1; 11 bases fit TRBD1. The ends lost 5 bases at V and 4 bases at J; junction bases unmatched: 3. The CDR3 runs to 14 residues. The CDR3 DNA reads TGTGCCAGCAGTCCGGACAGGGGGCCCACTGAAGCTTTCTTT. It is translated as CASSPDRGPTEAFF.

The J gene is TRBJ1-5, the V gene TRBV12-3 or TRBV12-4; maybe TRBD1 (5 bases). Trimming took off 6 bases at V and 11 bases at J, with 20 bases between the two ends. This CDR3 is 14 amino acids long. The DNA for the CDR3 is TGTGCCAGCAGCCGCGAGGGGATACCTGGGGCCCAGCATTTT. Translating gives CASSREGIPGAQHF.

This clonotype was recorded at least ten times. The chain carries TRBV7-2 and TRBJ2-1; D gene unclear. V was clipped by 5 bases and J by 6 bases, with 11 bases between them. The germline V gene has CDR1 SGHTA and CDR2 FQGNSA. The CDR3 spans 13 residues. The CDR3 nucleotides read TGTGCCAGCAGCCTCCATTCCCTCAATGAGCAGTTCTTC. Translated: CASSLHSLNEQFF.

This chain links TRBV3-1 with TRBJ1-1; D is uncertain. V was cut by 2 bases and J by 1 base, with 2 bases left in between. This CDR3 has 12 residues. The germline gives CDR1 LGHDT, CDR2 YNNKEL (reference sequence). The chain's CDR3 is CASSQWNTEAFF. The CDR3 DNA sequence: TGTGCCAGCAGCCAATGGAACACTGAAGCTTTCTTT.

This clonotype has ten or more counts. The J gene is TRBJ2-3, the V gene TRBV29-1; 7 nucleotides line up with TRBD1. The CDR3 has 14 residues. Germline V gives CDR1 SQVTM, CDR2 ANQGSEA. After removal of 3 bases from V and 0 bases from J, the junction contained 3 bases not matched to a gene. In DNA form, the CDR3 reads TGCAGCGTTGACGGACAGGCTAGCACAGATACGCAGTATTTT. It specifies CSVDGQASTDTQYF.

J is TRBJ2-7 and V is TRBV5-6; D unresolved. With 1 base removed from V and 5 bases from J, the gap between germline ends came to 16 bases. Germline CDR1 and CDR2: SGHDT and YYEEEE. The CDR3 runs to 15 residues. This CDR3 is CASSLRDPGLNEQYF. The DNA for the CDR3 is TGTGCCAGCAGCTTGCGAGACCCAGGCCTGAACGAGCAGTACTTC. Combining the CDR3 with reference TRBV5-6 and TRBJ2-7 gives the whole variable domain DAGVTQSPTHLIKTRGQQVTLRCSPKSGHDTVSWYQQALGQGPQFIFQYYEEEERQRGNFPDRFSGHQFPNYSSELNVNALLLGDSALYLCASSLRDPGLNEQYFGPGTRLTVT.

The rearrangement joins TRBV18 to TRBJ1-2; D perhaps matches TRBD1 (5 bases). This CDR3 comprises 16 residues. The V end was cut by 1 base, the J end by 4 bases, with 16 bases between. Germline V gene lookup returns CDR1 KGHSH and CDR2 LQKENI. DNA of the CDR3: TGTGCCAGCTCACCACTGGCGGGGCTGAGTGGCTATGGCTACACCTTC. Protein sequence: CASSPLAGLSGYGYTF.